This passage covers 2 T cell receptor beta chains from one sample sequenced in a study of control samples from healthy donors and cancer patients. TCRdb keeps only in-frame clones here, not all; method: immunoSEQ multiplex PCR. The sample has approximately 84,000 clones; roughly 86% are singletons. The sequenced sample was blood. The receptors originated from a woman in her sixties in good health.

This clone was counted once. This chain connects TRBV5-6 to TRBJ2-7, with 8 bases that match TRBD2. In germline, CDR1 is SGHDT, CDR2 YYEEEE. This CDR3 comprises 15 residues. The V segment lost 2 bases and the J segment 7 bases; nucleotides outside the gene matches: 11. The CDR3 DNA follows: TGTGCCAGCAGCTTCGGGGGGGCGCAGGGTCGAGAGCAGTACTTC. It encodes CASSFGGAQGREQYF.

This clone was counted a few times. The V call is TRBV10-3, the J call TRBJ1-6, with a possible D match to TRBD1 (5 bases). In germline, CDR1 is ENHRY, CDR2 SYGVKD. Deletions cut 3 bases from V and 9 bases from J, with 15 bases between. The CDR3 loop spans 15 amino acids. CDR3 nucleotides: TGTGCCATCAGTGAAGGGGACGGTCCTAGTTCACCCCTCCACTTT. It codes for CAISEGDGPSSPLHF.